This T cell receptor (beta chain) was profiled in a study of shared clonotypes between healthy human individuals (dated by TCRdb to about 2020). Notes on the research overall: A couple of women and a few men aged 18 to 49 years were included in the cohort. Per donor, three plates each were used for CD4 naive and CD4 memory, two for CD8 naive, and one for CD8 memory. To estimate repertoire size and how much clonotype sharing occurs between individuals, the study deeply sequenced the blood TCR repertoires of several healthy adults. To increase sequencing depth and limit assay-specific biases, TCR repertoire library preparation and sequencing were carried out by different laboratories using diverse techniques. Between about 0.9 and 8.9 billion PBMCs per donor were obtained by leukapheresis.

This clone was seen once. The antigen it binds to is not known. Base-call qualities are not available, and no considerably larger clone is one nucleotide away. Healthy HIV-negative adults with no recently reported acute infections or vaccinations were included as donors. Only Caucasian adults living in Nashville, Tennessee, USA were represented among the donors. Magnetic negative selection was used to enrich CD4+ T cells, after which naive cells were positively selected on CD45RA and the negative fraction became the memory subset. Blood was collected by leukapheresis, and PBMCs were isolated by Ficoll-Histopaque density gradient centrifugation and then cryopreserved in liquid nitrogen vapor phase. Purity and quantity of every magnetically sorted T cell population were checked by analytical flow cytometry. Each sorted fraction had its genomic DNA isolated and then quantified by UV absorbance on a Nanodrop 2000c.

The full study reports these points: Estimated clonotype richness was generally larger for naive than for memory subsets. Rarefaction of sorted-subset datasets indicated incomplete sequencing despite the large sequencing depth. Across a few donors, approximately 5% of naive CD4, approximately 4% of naive CD8, approximately 2.5% of memory CD4, and 0.3% to 0.45% of memory CD8 clonotypes were shared. Only blood was sampled, and tissue TCR repertoires likely differ from those in blood. Because the study included a small number of donors, the genetic and exposure-history diversity represented was limited. Based on pairwise subsampling, the degree of clonotype sharing among donors was expected to be affected by sequencing depth. Compared with non-shared clonotypes, the clonotypes found in all four sorted-subset donors had higher generation probabilities.

Using the deep immunoSEQ assay, TCR CDR3 regions were amplified from genomic DNA by multiplex PCR. For each cell subset, the extracted genomic DNA was distributed evenly across all wells of several immunoSEQ 96-well plates, and each plate served as one replicate. For sorted subsets, each replicate PCR was loaded with 150 to 250 ng genomic DNA, equivalent to 25,000 to 35,000 T cell genomes. Purified libraries were quantified with a Qubit 3.0 fluorometer, sized on a Bioanalyzer 2100, and re-quantified with the KAPA Library Quantification kit. Each immunoSEQ 96-well plate was sequenced on its own single-read 150-cycle Illumina NextSeq 550 flow cell. Under the source paper's analysis protocol: Because the immunoSEQ output included only junctional sequences and no quality scores, the filtering could not be the same as the filtering used for full-length reads. Sequences were annotated with PyIR, a Python wrapper for IgBLAST v1.9, and V/J genes and CDR3 were assigned using IMGT germline references. Reads were removed for weak V/J assignments (E-value above 1e-6), missing CDR3, stop codons, out-of-frame junctions, or ambiguous translated residues. A V3J clonotype was defined by an identical inferred V gene, J gene, and CDR3 amino acid sequence. To compute the percentage overlap between repertoires, the number of shared unique clonotypes was divided by the size of the smaller repertoire. Three approaches were used to assess repertoire richness: RTK rarefaction, the Chao1 estimator, and Recon v2.1 estimates of unobserved clonotypes. Generation probabilities were computed with OLGA for all TCRbeta clonotypes obtained by the gDNA method from several donors. TCRdb's version of the immuneACCESS table is confined to in-frame rearrangements and falls short of the full clone set. An unresolved V gene accounts for under half of the shortfall where checked; the remainder is of unknown origin. That table furnishes V, J and clone size, whereas the DNA furnished D and trimming. The sample includes about 2.4 million clones, with approximately 93% observed a single time. Approximately 0.35% of the sample goes to the ten largest clones.

V is reduced by 7 bases and J by 3 bases, leaving a spacing of 16 bases between them. Its CDR3 holds 14 amino acids, cysteine through phenylalanine. The CDR3 DNA has 42 bases and is translated from base 1. For CDR1 and CDR2, the germline V gene (reference sequence) lists LNHDA and SQIVND. The material sequenced was naive CD4+ T cells from PBMCs. Taken with the paper, the label for cell subset or site translates to: CD45RA+ positively selected. This TCR derives from a man between 18 and 35 years old in good health. Some clones in this sample may be carry-over from other donors' samples. The V gene is TRBV19 and the J gene is TRBJ2-7; the D gene is perhaps TRBD1 or TRBD2, each of them matching over 5 bases. In nucleotide form, the sequence is TGTGCCAGTATTCCTCGGGACGGAGACTACGAGCAGTACTTC. It codes for CASIPRDGDYEQYF.